These 23 T cell receptor beta chains share one sample of origin, sequenced in a study of T cell responses to AZD1222 COVID-19 vaccine. Profiling relied on immunoSEQ multiplex PCR, and the TCRdb table lists in-frame clones only, not all of them. The sample lists approximately 190,000 clones, almost 95% occurring once. Sample: peripheral blood, taken on day 0 of AZD1222 vaccination. These receptors were collected from an adult in good health.

The rearrangement links TRBV18 to TRBJ1-5; D perhaps matches TRBD1 (5 bases). The CDR3 runs to 14 residues. Germline V gene data show CDR1 as KGHSH and CDR2 as LQKENI. The germline V and J ends were trimmed by 2 bases and 7 bases, with 12 bases remaining between them. Here the CDR3 DNA reads TGTGCCAGCTCACCAGGAGGGGAGCGGCAGCCCCAGCATTTT. Amino acid sequence: CASSPGGERQPQHF.

The chain links TRBV13 to TRBJ2-7, with 8 nucleotides matching TRBD2. Germline V CDR1 and CDR2: PRHDT, FYEKMQ (reference sequence). V dropped 6 bases and J dropped 4; count of bases not matched to a gene: 5. The CDR3 loop spans 13 amino acids. The CDR3, as DNA: TGTGCCAGCAGTACCCCTAGCGGGTACGAGCAGTACTTC. Amino acid sequence: CASSTPSGYEQYF. Variable domain in full (rest from reference TRBV13 and TRBJ2-7): AAGVIQSPRHLIKEKRETATLKCYPIPRHDTVYWYQQGPGQDPQFLISFYEKMQSDKGSIPDRFSAQQFSDYHSELNMSSLELGDSALYFCASSTPSGYEQYFGPGTRLTVT.

The chain carries TRBV4-3 and TRBJ2-1; no clear D gene. The CDR3 sequence is 16 residues long. CDR1 LGHNA and CDR2 YSLEER come from the germline V gene. V lost 1 base, J lost 4 bases, and 14 bases lay in between. CDR3 nucleotides: TGCGCCAGCAGCCAAGGAGGAGTGGTCCTATACAATGAGCAGTTCTTC. Its translation: CASSQGGVVLYNEQFF.

The chain employs TRBV27 and TRBJ2-7; TRBD2 is a possible D gene (6 bases). The CDR3 totals 14 residues. Trimming left V 6 bases short and J 2 bases short, with 14 bases between. CDR1 MNHEY and CDR2 SMNVEV come from the germline V gene (reference sequence). The CDR3 reads CASRVGGAAYEQYF. The CDR3 bases are TGTGCCAGCAGGGTTGGAGGGGCGGCCTACGAGCAGTACTTC.

The chain links TRBV20-1 to TRBJ2-7, with 9 bases identical to TRBD2. CDR1 DFQATT and CDR2 SNEGSKA come from the germline V gene (reference sequence). The V and J ends lost 3 bases and 4 bases, in that order; junction bases with no gene match: 25. The CDR3 loop spans 20 amino acids. DNA for the CDR3: TGCAGTGCTAGTACTCTCCGGGGACTAGCTCGGGAGAGACACTCATACGAGCAGTACTTC. This translates into CSASTLRGLARERHSYEQYF.

J is TRBJ2-3 and V is TRBV20-1, with a tentative D call TRBD2 (5 bases). Germline CDR1 reads DFQATT; CDR2 reads SNEGSKA (reference sequence). The ends were cut back, 3 bases at V and 1 base at J, with 17 bases in the middle. CDR3 length equals 16 residues. The CDR3 DNA reads TGCAGTGCTAGTGACCGCTTGGCGGGCGGCACAGATACGCAGTATTTT. Its translation is CSASDRLAGGTDTQYF.

The chain carries TRBV18 and TRBJ1-1; D perhaps matches TRBD1 (5 bases). With 3 bases removed from V and 7 bases from J, the gap between germline ends came to 12 bases. CDR1 KGHSH and CDR2 LQKENI come from the germline V gene. The CDR3 spans 13 residues. CDR3 sequence (DNA): TGTGCCAGCTCACCCTACGTGGGGGTTGAAGCTTTCTTT. The encoded protein is CASSPYVGVEAFF. Full variable domain (rest looked up from reference TRBV18 and TRBJ1-1): NAGVMQNPRHLVRRRGQEARLRCSPMKGHSHVYWYRQLPEEGLKFMVYLQKENIIDESGMPKERFSAEFPKEGPSILRIQQVVRGDSAAYFCASSPYVGVEAFFGQGTRLTVV.

This clone appeared once. The chain links TRBV27 to TRBJ2-7; D is undetermined. With 0 bases removed from V and 3 bases from J, the gap between germline ends came to 9 bases. Germline lookup yields CDR1 MNHEY and CDR2 SMNVEV (reference sequence). The CDR3 extends over 14 amino acids. The chain's CDR3 is CASSLSRQSYEQYF. CDR3 DNA sequence: TGTGCCAGCAGTTTATCGAGACAAAGCTACGAGCAGTACTTC.

The chain employs TRBV6-1 and TRBJ2-7; 7 bases line up with TRBD2. CDR3 length equals 15 residues. Trimming took 2 bases from V and 3 from J; bases not matched to a gene: 7. Germline assignment: CDR1 MNHNS and CDR2 SASEGT. The CDR3 loop reads CASSEQAGNYYEQYF. The CDR3 region has the DNA TGTGCCAGCAGTGAACAAGCGGGAAACTACTACGAGCAGTACTTC.

CDR3 protein: CASSQEQGVLSYEQYF. The CDR3, as DNA: TGTGCCAGCAGCCAAGAGCAGGGGGTATTATCCTACGAGCAGTACTTC. The V gene is TRBV14, the J gene TRBJ2-7; TRBD1 agrees at 7 bases. V was pared by 0 bases and J by 1 base, with 6 bases of the junction left unmatched. CDR3 length equals 16 residues. The germline V gene has CDR1 SGHDN and CDR2 FVKESK.

The chain has TRBV5-1 and TRBJ2-7; D unclear. From germline, CDR1 is SGHRS and CDR2 YFSETQ. The CDR3 sequence is 13 residues long. The germline V and J ends were trimmed by 4 bases and 7 bases, with 15 bases remaining between them. DNA for the CDR3: TGCGCCAGCAGCCGCGCTGGTTTTGGGGAGCAGTACTTC. Amino acids: CASSRAGFGEQYF.

This clone was picked up one time. V is TRBV28 and J is TRBJ1-4; D call uncertain. V lost 6 bases and J 11 bases, leaving 13 bases between the germline ends. CDR1 MDHEN and CDR2 SYDVKM come from the germline V gene. This CDR3 is 12 amino acids long. The CDR3 coding sequence is TGTGCCAGCAGACCATGGGGTTTCAAACTGTTTTTT. This encodes CASRPWGFKLFF.

The genes are TRBV6-5 and TRBJ1-1, with D possibly TRBD1 on 5 matching bases. V gave up 4 bases and J gave up 6 bases, with 21 bases separating them. CDR3 length: 16 residues. The germline gives CDR1 MNHEY, CDR2 SVGAGI. This chain's CDR3 is CASSSQLRGGSAEAFF. CDR3 sequence (DNA): TGTGCCAGCAGTTCACAACTTCGGGGGGGGTCCGCTGAAGCTTTCTTT.

The chain links TRBV27 to TRBJ1-2, with no clear D. Germline loops: CDR1 MNHEY, CDR2 SMNVEV (reference sequence). Trimming left V 2 bases short and J 0 bases short, with 4 bases between. The CDR3 totals 13 residues. In DNA, the CDR3 is TGTGCCAGCAGTTTAGTCCCTAACTATGGCTACACCTTC. This sequence encodes CASSLVPNYGYTF.

The CDR3 DNA reads as TGTGCCAGCAGCGTAGCTCCAAGCGGGAGTAGCACAGATACGCAGTATTTT. Amino acid sequence: CASSVAPSGSSTDTQYF. This rearrangement joins TRBV9 to TRBJ2-3, with TRBD2 identical over 8 bases. The germline gives CDR1 SGDLS, CDR2 YYNGEE. The J segment lost 0 bases and the V segment lost 0 bases, leaving 6 bases of the junction unmatched. The CDR3 is 17 amino acids.

The rearrangement links TRBV19 to TRBJ1-1; D remains ambiguous. The germline V gene has CDR1 LNHDA and CDR2 SQIVND (reference sequence). V shed 4 bases and J shed 4 bases, with 13 bases lying between them. The CDR3 sequence is 14 residues long. The CDR3 reads CASSNAYWSTEAFF. The DNA of the CDR3 is TGTGCCAGTAGTAATGCCTATTGGAGCACTGAAGCTTTCTTT.

The chain employs TRBV7-3 and TRBJ2-2; 9 nucleotides agree with TRBD1. V gave up 3 bases and J gave up 2 bases; unmatched junction bases: 1. Germline loops: CDR1 SGHTA, CDR2 FQGTGA. There are 15 residues in the CDR3. CDR3 loop: CASSLDRGNTGELFF. Written as DNA, the CDR3 is TGTGCCAGCAGCTTGGACAGGGGAAACACCGGGGAGCTGTTTTTT. Drawing the rest from reference TRBV7-3 and TRBJ2-2, the complete variable domain is GAGVSQTPSNKVTEKGKYVELRCDPISGHTALYWYRQSLGQGPEFLIYFQGTGAADDSGLPNDRFFAVRPEGSVSTLKIQRTERGDSAVYLCASSLDRGNTGELFFGEGSRLTVL.

The chain is built from TRBV7-8 and TRBJ2-1; 7 bases align to TRBD2. This CDR3 is built from 17 residues. The germline V gene has CDR1 SGHVS and CDR2 FQNEAQ. Trimming at V came to 5 bases and at J to 6 bases, leaving 16 bases not matched to a gene. CDR3: CASSGFRLAAGGNEQFF. CDR3 nucleotide sequence: TGTGCCAGCAGCGGATTCCGGCTAGCGGCTGGGGGCAATGAGCAGTTCTTC.

This chain joins TRBV28 and TRBJ2-7; D unresolved. The CDR3 spans 12 residues. Per the germline V gene, CDR1 is MDHEN and CDR2 is SYDVKM. V lost 8 bases and J 3 bases, leaving 11 bases between the germline ends. CDR3 in amino acids: CASRAGIYEQYF. Written as DNA, the CDR3 is TGTGCCAGCCGGGCAGGTATCTACGAGCAGTACTTC.

The CDR3 sequence: CASSLVQASTDTQYF. The CDR3 DNA reads as TGTGCCAGCAGCTTAGTACAGGCTAGCACAGATACGCAGTATTTT. The chain has TRBV7-8 and TRBJ2-3; D might be TRBD1 (5 bases). Trimming left V 1 base short and J 0 bases short, with 8 bases between. The CDR3 is made up of 15 amino acids. Germline CDR1 is SGHVS and CDR2 is FQNEAQ.

V usage is TRBV5-1 and J usage is TRBJ2-7, with D possibly matching TRBD2 (5 bases). CDR1 and CDR2 from the germline V gene are SGHRS and YFSETQ. V was clipped by 0 bases and J by 6 bases, with 13 bases between them. This CDR3 region has 14 residues. The CDR3, as DNA: TGCGCCAGCAGCTTGGGAGCGGAAGGCTCCGAGCAGTACTTC. This codes for CASSLGAEGSEQYF.

The chain combines TRBV5-4 with TRBJ1-1; possibly TRBD1 for D (5 bases). The V and J ends lost 3 bases and 4 bases respectively, with 10 bases between them. The CDR3 sequence is 13 residues long. The germline gives CDR1 SGHNT, CDR2 YYREEE (reference sequence). For the CDR3, the DNA is TGTGCCAGCAGCTCCAGGGTCACCACTGAAGCTTTCTTT. Its translation: CASSSRVTTEAFF.

The rearrangement links TRBV28 to TRBJ1-5; D gene ambiguous. The germline V and J ends were trimmed by 2 bases and 9 bases, with 14 bases remaining between them. Germline CDR1 reads MDHEN; CDR2 reads SYDVKM. The CDR3 runs to 14 residues. The CDR3 sequence is CASSLVEGSRPQHF. In nucleotides, the CDR3 is TGTGCCAGCAGTTTAGTCGAAGGATCCAGGCCCCAGCATTTT.